Below, 14 T cell receptor beta chains from the same sample are listed, as sequenced in a study of T-cell memory formation after mild COVID-19. Each CDR3 protein gets one entry after TCRdb re-called the 5' RACE reads with MiXCR. The sample shows about 360,000 distinct CDR3 sequences, approximately 12% of them seen only once. The specimen sequenced was PBMCs or a T cell subset sorted from them (not recorded which). The source of these receptors is a man aged 18-30 years who had mild COVID-19 (a few samples of this study predate the infection). Cell type and time point are not known.

This clonotype appeared a few times. V is TRBV9 and J is TRBJ1-6; tentative D call: TRBD1 (5 bases). CDR3 length: 13 residues. V was pared by 2 bases and J by 9 bases, with 9 bases between. Germline CDR1 reads SGDLS; CDR2 reads YYNGEE. Here the CDR3 DNA reads TGTGCCAGCAGCGTCTCAGGGAGTTCACCCCTCCACTTT. Protein sequence: CASSVSGSSPLHF.

This chain connects TRBV7-3 to TRBJ2-3; D is uncertain. In germline, CDR1 is SGHTA, CDR2 FQGTGA. The ends were cut back, 5 bases at V and 14 bases at J, with 5 bases in the middle. The CDR3 consists of 8 residues. CDR3 region: CASSRTYF. The DNA of the CDR3 is TGTGCCAGCAGCCGTACGTATTTT.

This chain uses TRBV6-1 with TRBJ1-1; D uncertain. Trimming left V 5 bases short and J 5 bases short, with 18 bases between. Germline CDR1 reads MNHNS; CDR2 reads SASEGT. The CDR3 contains 15 residues. The CDR3: CASSPASSAGTEAFF. The CDR3 DNA sequence: TGTGCCAGCAGTCCCGCCAGTTCCGCGGGGACTGAAGCTTTCTTT.

This clonotype was found a few times. V and J are TRBV4-2 and TRBJ2-1; 9 bases map to TRBD1. There are 16 residues in the CDR3. Germline-derived CDR1 and CDR2 are LGHNA and YNFKEQ. Trimming at V came to 3 bases and at J to 2 bases, leaving 5 bases not matched to a gene. The CDR3 is CASSQGDRAAYNEQFF. CDR3 coding DNA: TGTGCCAGCAGCCAGGGGGACAGGGCAGCCTACAATGAGCAGTTCTTC.

The genes are TRBV4-2 and TRBJ2-3; D might be TRBD1 (6 bases). The germline CDR1 and CDR2 sequences are LGHNA and YNFKEQ. Trimming cost V 0 bases and J 5 bases, with 12 bases left between them. The CDR3 runs 15 residues. CDR3 DNA: TGTGCCAGCAGCCAAGATTCGAGAGGGGGAGATACGCAGTATTTT. Protein sequence: CASSQDSRGGDTQYF.

The CDR3 sequence is CASSGTSWFETQYF. The CDR3 bases are TGTGCCAGCAGCGGGACTAGCTGGTTTGAGACCCAGTACTTC. The chain combines TRBV5-6 with TRBJ2-5; 9 bases line up with TRBD2. The CDR3 extends over 14 amino acids. Trimming took 4 bases from V and 5 from J; bases not matched to a gene: 6. CDR1 and CDR2 from the germline V gene are SGHDT and YYEEEE.

In this sample, this clonotype turned up a few times. The V gene is TRBV12-3 or TRBV12-4, the J gene TRBJ1-1, with 7 bases lining up with TRBD1. CDR3 length: 15 residues. The V segment lost 4 bases and the J segment 1 base; nucleotides outside the gene matches: 6. The CDR3 here is CASSSAGQTNTEAFF. DNA for the CDR3: TGTGCCAGCAGTTCCGCGGGACAGACGAACACTGAAGCTTTCTTT.

V gene TRBV20-1 combines with J gene TRBJ2-5; no firm D call. CDR3 length: 12 amino acids. The V and J ends lost 4 bases and 2 bases respectively, with 8 bases between them. Germline loops: CDR1 DFQATT, CDR2 SNEGSKA (reference sequence). The CDR3 here is CSATPGQETQYF. The DNA for the CDR3 is TGCAGTGCTACGCCCGGTCAAGAGACCCAGTACTTC.

The sample holds many counts of this clonotype. This chain connects TRBV29-1 to TRBJ2-3; possibly TRBD2 for D (6 bases). The CDR3 runs to 15 residues. CDR1 and CDR2 from the germline V gene are SQVTM and ANQGSEA. CDR3 region: CSVGGPGLSTDTQYF. CDR3 sequence (DNA): TGCAGTGTGGGGGGTCCAGGACTGAGCACAGATACGCAGTATTTT.

There are a few counts of this clonotype. CDR3 amino acids: CASSGGGPDTQYF. The CDR3 DNA is TGTGCCAGCAGCGGAGGCGGCCCAGATACGCAGTATTTT. The J gene is TRBJ2-3, the V gene TRBV9, with no clear D. The germline gives CDR1 SGDLS, CDR2 YYNGEE. Trimming removed 3 bases from V and 4 bases from J, with 9 bases in between. The CDR3 is 13 amino acids.

This rearrangement joins TRBV5-1 to TRBJ2-3; the match to TRBD2 covers 7 bases. After removal of 0 bases from V and 4 bases from J, the junction contained 5 bases not matched to a gene. This CDR3 has 15 residues. Germline-derived CDR1 and CDR2 are SGHRS and YFSETQ. CDR3 sequence: CASSLGLAMADTQYF. CDR3 sequence (DNA): TGCGCCAGCAGCTTGGGACTAGCCATGGCAGATACGCAGTATTTT. Full variable domain (rest looked up from reference TRBV5-1 and TRBJ2-3): KAGVTQTPRYLIKTRGQQVTLSCSPISGHRSVSWYQQTPGQGLQFLFEYFSETQRNKGNFPGRFSGRQFSNSRSEMNVSTLELGDSALYLCASSLGLAMADTQYFGPGTRLTVL.

This clonotype was picked up many times. The CDR3: CASSPTGRETQYF. CDR3 nucleotide sequence: TGTGCCAGCAGCCCGACAGGGCGAGAGACCCAGTACTTC. V gene TRBV7-2 combines with J gene TRBJ2-5, with TRBD1 matching 7 bases. Germline trimming cut 5 bases from V and 4 bases from J; bases unmatched to any gene: 4. The CDR3 has 13 residues. The germline CDR1 and CDR2 sequences are SGHTA and FQGNSA.

This clonotype was seen just once. This may arise from a read error, as a much more abundant clone is one base away. J is TRBJ2-3 and V is TRBV20-1; 7 nucleotides align to TRBD2. J was trimmed by 7 bases and V by 3 bases; bases with no gene match: 16. This CDR3 has 16 residues. From germline, CDR1 is DFQATT and CDR2 SNEGSKA (reference sequence). CDR3 sequence: CSARRTIGGMRNTQYF. DNA for the CDR3: TGCAGTGCTAGGAGGACTATCGGGGGGATGAGGAATACGCAGTATTTT.

The V call is TRBV11-2, the J call TRBJ1-1; D perhaps matches TRBD1 (6 bases). CDR3 length: 15 amino acids. Germline values: CDR1 SGHAT, CDR2 FQNNGV. V dropped 2 bases and J dropped 6 bases, with 16 bases sitting between them. CDR3 nucleotides: TGTGCCAGCAGCTTAAGCGGGGGGCCGGCCCCTGAAGCTTTCTTT. Residues: CASSLSGGPAPEAFF.